The 30 T cell receptor beta chains in this list originate from one sample, sequenced in a study of human T cells and chemical hapten exposure. Time point here: healthy volunteer bleed at 6 weeks. The authors' total RNA extraction used unfractionated whole blood. Using its own MiXCR run on the RACE reads, TCRdb lists one record per CDR3 protein. Of under 90,000 distinct CDR3 sequences listed, about 9% are singletons. The sequenced sample was whole blood. The receptors here all came from a male donor in good health. Some clones in this sample may be carry-over from other donors' samples.

This clonotype appeared a few times. The chain links TRBV4-3 to TRBJ2-2; D is possibly TRBD2 (6 bases). The V and J ends lost 0 bases and 4 bases respectively, with 15 bases between them. CDR3 length equals 17 residues. Germline-derived CDR1 and CDR2 are LGHNA and YSLEER. In nucleotides, the CDR3 is TGCGCCAGCAGCCAAGAACTCGCGGGAAAAAGCACCGGGGAGCTGTTTTTT. Translated: CASSQELAGKSTGELFF.

This clonotype showed up just a few times. The chain carries TRBV7-2 and TRBJ2-7; a possible D gene is TRBD2 (5 bases). Germline-derived CDR1 and CDR2 are SGHTA and FQGNSA. V was trimmed by 3 bases and J by 0 bases, leaving 12 bases between them. The CDR3 sequence is 15 residues long. CDR3 in amino acids: CASSFAGKSSYEQYF. The CDR3 region has the DNA TGTGCCAGCAGCTTCGCGGGTAAAAGCTCCTACGAGCAGTACTTC.

V usage is TRBV27 and J usage is TRBJ1-6, with 9 bases identical to TRBD1. Germline V CDR1 and CDR2: MNHEY, SMNVEV (reference sequence). V lost 2 bases to trimming and J lost 7 bases; unmatched junction nucleotides: 12. This CDR3 is 18 amino acids long. The CDR3 DNA reads TGTGCCAGCAGTTTAGTGCCGGGACAGGGTTGGAAGAATTCACCCCTCCACTTT. Translated, it gives CASSLVPGQGWKNSPLHF.

The chain links TRBV4-1 to TRBJ2-1, with 15 bases fitting TRBD2. The J segment lost 3 bases and the V segment lost 3 bases, leaving 9 bases of the junction unmatched. Per the germline V gene, CDR1 is MGHRA and CDR2 is YSYEKL. CDR3 length: 19 amino acids. CDR3 bases: TGCGCCAGCAGCCACCTAGGACTAGCGGGGGGGCCAAGCTACAATGAGCAGTTCTTC. This translates into CASSHLGLAGGPSYNEQFF.

The chain couples TRBV14 to TRBJ2-1; D gene ambiguous. The germline gives CDR1 SGHDN, CDR2 FVKESK. Trimming removed 3 bases at V and 10 bases at J, with 13 bases between. The CDR3 loop spans 13 amino acids. The CDR3, as DNA: TGTGCCAGCAGCCAGACCGCCCTGGGGGAGCAGTTCTTC. Translating it yields CASSQTALGEQFF.

This clonotype appeared once. The chain links TRBV27 to TRBJ2-1; TRBD2 agrees at 8 bases. CDR3 length: 16 amino acids. The V gene's germline CDR1 is MNHEY and CDR2 SMNVEV (reference sequence). V dropped 5 bases and J dropped 0; count of bases not matched to a gene: 6. The chain's CDR3 is CASSASGQPSYNEQFF. The DNA of the CDR3 is TGTGCCAGCAGTGCTAGCGGGCAGCCCTCCTACAATGAGCAGTTCTTC.

In this sample, this clonotype turned up a few times. The chain links TRBV29-1 to TRBJ2-7; D may be TRBD2 (6 bases). The CDR3 sequence is 11 residues long. The V and J ends lost 6 bases and 3 bases respectively, with 9 bases between them. The V gene's germline CDR1 is SQVTM and CDR2 ANQGSEA. CDR3 coding DNA: TGCAGCGTCGGAGGGATCTACGAGCAGTACTTC. Its protein is CSVGGIYEQYF.

The sample holds many counts of this clonotype. The rearrangement joins TRBV7-2 to TRBJ1-6, with 7 bases identical to TRBD1. The trim removed 1 base at V and 8 bases at J, leaving 2 bases unmatched. Germline-derived CDR1 and CDR2 are SGHTA and FQGNSA. The CDR3 is 14 residues long. Here the CDR3 DNA reads TGTGCCAGCAGCTTAGGACAGGGCCATTCACCCCTCCACTTT. Protein sequence: CASSLGQGHSPLHF.

This clonotype was seen only a few times. This chain links TRBV6-2 or TRBV6-3 with TRBJ2-1; D perhaps matches TRBD1 (5 bases). Deletions cut 5 bases from V and 9 bases from J, with 17 bases between. Germline V gene lookup returns CDR1 MNHEY and CDR2 SVGEGT. This CDR3 is 14 amino acids long. Here the CDR3 reads CASSRSDMVTEQFF. Here the CDR3 DNA reads TGTGCCAGCAGTCGTTCGGACATGGTCACTGAGCAGTTCTTC.

This chain joins TRBV12-3 or TRBV12-4 and TRBJ2-3; D remains unclear. The CDR3 totals 12 residues. Trimming left V 9 bases short and J 8 bases short, with 15 bases between. The CDR3 is CASRLESGTQYF. DNA for the CDR3: TGTGCCAGTCGACTGGAATCGGGTACGCAGTATTTT.

This clonotype was recorded a few times. Here the CDR3 reads CSARLHGTAFTDTQYF. The CDR3 nucleotides are TGCAGTGCTAGACTTCACGGGACAGCCTTCACAGATACGCAGTATTTT. This sequence joins TRBV20-1 and TRBJ2-3; the match to TRBD1 covers 7 bases. Germline CDR1 and CDR2: DFQATT and SNEGSKA (reference sequence). The CDR3 loop spans 16 amino acids. Trimming removed 2 bases from V and 2 bases from J; junction bases left unmatched: 10.

This clonotype was seen more than once but under ten times. The chain is built from TRBV4-1 and TRBJ2-7; 7 nucleotides agree with TRBD1. The CDR3 runs to 12 residues. Germline assignment: CDR1 MGHRA and CDR2 YSYEKL. Unmatched junction bases numbered 4, after V lost 4 bases and J lost 7 bases. DNA for the CDR3: TGCGCCAGCAGCCGTTCGGACAGGGAGCAGTACTTC. The encoded protein is CASSRSDREQYF.

This clonotype was recorded a few times. The chain links TRBV19 to TRBJ2-7; 11 nucleotides align to TRBD1. Germline values: CDR1 LNHDA, CDR2 SQIVND (reference sequence). The CDR3 is 16 amino acids. The V gene end was trimmed by 0 bases and the J gene end by 4 bases; junction bases not matched to a gene: 5. CDR3 in amino acids: CASSIDAGQGDYEQYF. The DNA for the CDR3 is TGTGCCAGTAGTATAGATGCGGGACAGGGGGATTACGAGCAGTACTTC.

The chain links TRBV2 to TRBJ2-3, with unresolved D. This CDR3 is built from 14 residues. Deletions cut 2 bases from V and 6 bases from J, with 12 bases between. In germline, CDR1 is SNHLY, CDR2 FYNNEI. The CDR3, as DNA: TGTGCCAGCAGTGAAAGGCCTTCTCCGGATACGCAGTATTTT. This gives the protein CASSERPSPDTQYF.

V and J are TRBV11-2 and TRBJ2-5; no clear D. There are 14 residues in the CDR3. Trimming took off 1 base at V and 1 base at J, with 7 bases between the two ends. CDR1 is SGHAT and CDR2 is FQNNGV in the germline V gene. The CDR3 region has the DNA TGTGCCAGCAGCTTAGTAACTGGCCAAGAGACCCAGTACTTC. Translation: CASSLVTGQETQYF.

This clonotype has at least ten counts. The rearrangement uses TRBV12-3 or TRBV12-4 and TRBJ1-1; TRBD1 aligns across 9 bases. The CDR3 contains 17 residues. Germline trimming cut 3 bases from V and 0 bases from J; bases unmatched to any gene: 8. The DNA of the CDR3 is TGTGCCAGCAGTTTCTACAGGGGGCCCTCCATGAACACTGAAGCTTTCTTT. This gives the protein CASSFYRGPSMNTEAFF.

This clonotype was picked up a small number of times. CDR3 sequence reads: CASSRQGSGTEAFF. For the CDR3, the DNA is TGTGCCAGCAGTCGACAGGGGAGTGGCACTGAAGCTTTCTTT. The chain couples TRBV7-3 to TRBJ1-1, with 8 bases fitting TRBD1. This CDR3 contains 14 residues. J lost 4 bases, V lost 6 bases, and 7 bases had no gene match. Germline loops: CDR1 SGHTA, CDR2 FQGTGA.

This clonotype showed up just a few times. V usage is TRBV7-2 and J usage is TRBJ1-5, with a weak D call TRBD1 (5 bases). Germline CDR1 reads SGHTA; CDR2 reads FQGNSA. Trimming took off 3 bases at V and 9 bases at J, with 12 bases between the two ends. The CDR3 length is 13 residues. The CDR3 sequence is CASSLGGVRPQHF. In DNA form, the CDR3 reads TGTGCCAGCAGCTTGGGGGGGGTCCGGCCCCAGCATTTT.

This clonotype was recorded at least ten times. V and J are TRBV12-3 or TRBV12-4 and TRBJ2-5; D might be TRBD2 (6 bases). The CDR3 contains 13 residues. V was trimmed by 2 bases and J by 5 bases, leaving 9 bases between them. In nucleotides, the CDR3 is TGTGCCAGCAGTTTACCGGAGGGGGAGACCCAGTACTTC. This encodes CASSLPEGETQYF.

The table lists this clonotype with a few counts. This sequence joins TRBV4-2 and TRBJ2-4, with D maybe TRBD2 (5 bases). V was cut by 0 bases and J by 3 bases, with 21 bases left in between. CDR1 and CDR2 (germline): LGHNA, YNFKEQ. The CDR3 consists of 19 residues. CDR3 coding DNA: TGTGCCAGCAGCCAAGAGAGGGAAGGAGCAGAAATTCTCAAAAACATTCAGTACTTC. Amino acid sequence: CASSQEREGAEILKNIQYF.

This clonotype occurred many times. The gene calls are TRBV6-5 and TRBJ2-6; D is unclear. V lost 2 bases, J lost 0 bases, and 8 bases lay in between. Germline V lookup: CDR1 MNHEY, CDR2 SVGAGI. The CDR3 is made up of 16 amino acids. CDR3 region: CASSYVPRSGANVLTF. CDR3 in DNA: TGTGCCAGCAGTTACGTACCCCGCTCTGGGGCCAACGTCCTGACTTTC.

About this clonotype: This sequence may be a read error, since a much larger clone differs from it by one base. This rearrangement joins TRBV20-1 to TRBJ2-1; 13 nucleotides align to TRBD2. This CDR3 has 14 residues. Germline-derived CDR1 and CDR2 are DFQATT and SNEGSKA (reference sequence). Here the CDR3 reads CSSRRTSGRNEQFF. The CDR3, as DNA: TGCAGTTCTAGGCGGACTAGCGGGAGAAATGAGCAGTTCTTC.

This chain joins TRBV5-1 and TRBJ1-4; TRBD1 aligns across 9 bases. V was pared by 0 bases and J by 10 bases, with 4 bases of the junction left unmatched. The CDR3 has 14 residues. The V gene's germline CDR1 is SGHRS and CDR2 YFSETQ. This chain's CDR3 is CASSLEGQGRKLFF. CDR3 sequence (DNA): TGCGCCAGCAGCTTGGAAGGACAGGGGAGAAAACTGTTTTTT.

This clonotype has more than one count but fewer than ten. This rearrangement joins TRBV11-2 to TRBJ2-5, with 10 bases lining up with TRBD2. The germline V gene encodes CDR1 SGHAT and CDR2 FQNNGV. The ends lost 2 bases at V and 1 base at J; junction bases unmatched: 7. This CDR3 contains 17 residues. CDR3 bases: TGTGCCAGCAGCTTAAGGGGCCTAGCGGGAGCCCAAGAGACCCAGTACTTC. Translating it yields CASSLRGLAGAQETQYF.

Ten or more counts support this clonotype. In nucleotides, the CDR3 is TGTGCAAGTCGCTTAGACAGGGGGCAAGAGACCCAGTACTTC. Protein sequence: CASRLDRGQETQYF. The rearrangement joins TRBV12-2 to TRBJ2-5; the table's TRBD1 call for D was not verified on the DNA. TRBV12-2 is marked as a pseudogene. This CDR3 has 14 residues.

This clonotype was detected only a few times. The rearrangement joins TRBV7-6 to TRBJ2-4; D might be TRBD1 (6 bases). Germline values: CDR1 SGHVS, CDR2 FNYEAQ. Trimming took 5 bases from V and 0 from J, leaving 14 bases between them. This CDR3 is built from 16 residues. CDR3 DNA sequence: TGTGCCAGCAGCCTGGACAGAGCCCTAGCCAAAAACATTCAGTACTTC. This gives the protein CASSLDRALAKNIQYF.

The chain employs TRBV12-3 or TRBV12-4 and TRBJ2-3; the match to TRBD1 covers 7 bases. The CDR3 is 14 residues long. V shed 3 bases, J shed 2 bases, and the junction held 2 bases outside the gene matches. Here the CDR3 reads CASSFGTATDTQYF. For the CDR3, the DNA is TGTGCCAGCAGTTTCGGGACAGCCACAGATACGCAGTATTTT.

V usage is TRBV18 and J usage is TRBJ2-7; 9 bases map to TRBD2. This CDR3 has 16 residues. Per germline, CDR1 KGHSH and CDR2 LQKENI. V lost 2 bases to trimming and J lost 2 bases; unmatched junction nucleotides: 7. The CDR3 reads CASSPRLAGTAYEQYF. The CDR3 nucleotides are TGTGCCAGCTCACCAAGGCTAGCGGGGACCGCCTACGAGCAGTACTTC.

This clonotype came up a few times. The chain is built from TRBV30 and TRBJ2-7, with TRBD1 as a possible D gene (6 bases). CDR3 length: 14 amino acids. Germline CDR1 is GTSNPN and CDR2 is SVGIG (reference sequence). Deletions cut 2 bases from V and 3 bases from J, with 14 bases between. The CDR3 is CAWSQPPGVYEQYF. In nucleotides, the CDR3 is TGTGCCTGGAGTCAGCCTCCAGGGGTCTACGAGCAGTACTTC.

This clonotype was recorded a few times. This CDR3 reads CASSLPGRQETQYF. In DNA, the CDR3 is TGTGCCAGCAGCTTGCCCGGGAGGCAAGAGACCCAGTACTTC. This rearrangement joins TRBV5-6 to TRBJ2-5, with TRBD2 matching 7 bases. The length of the CDR3 is 14 residues. The trim removed 1 base at V and 2 bases at J, leaving 2 bases unmatched. Germline V lookup: CDR1 SGHDT, CDR2 YYEEEE.